The 13 T cell receptor beta chains listed next were all sequenced from one sample in a study of cytomegalovirus exposure and HLA in healthy donors. PCR amplification relied on 60 Vbeta primers (plus 13 Jbeta primers). Data came from immunoSEQ multiplex PCR; TCRdb stores just in-frame clones and leaves some out. This listing includes 100,000 to 150,000 clones. Sequenced input: PBMCs. The source is a man aged 18 to 35 in good health and CMV-seronegative.

The V and J genes are TRBV30 and TRBJ2-3; 14 nucleotides line up with TRBD2. After removal of 7 bases from V and 4 bases from J, the junction contained 10 bases not matched to a gene. The CDR3 consists of 16 residues. Germline V gene lookup returns CDR1 GTSNPN and CDR2 SVGIG (reference sequence). The CDR3 DNA follows: TGTGCCTCGTCCGAGACTAGCGGGGGGGGCGCAGATACGCAGTATTTT. Its protein is CASSETSGGGADTQYF.

V is TRBV5-6 and J is TRBJ1-6; D may be TRBD1 (6 bases). CDR3 length equals 15 residues. V was cut by 4 bases and J by 7 bases, with 15 bases left in between. The germline CDR1 and CDR2 sequences are SGHDT and YYEEEE. CDR3 protein: CASSLTDRPNSPLHF. The CDR3 nucleotides read TGTGCCAGCAGCCTTACCGACAGGCCGAATTCACCCCTCCACTTT.

V usage is TRBV6-5 and J usage is TRBJ2-1; 7 bases agree with TRBD1. Germline V gives CDR1 MNHEY, CDR2 SVGAGI. The V gene end was trimmed by 2 bases and the J gene end by 5 bases; junction bases not matched to a gene: 3. The CDR3 has 14 residues. CDR3 loop: CASSYDRADNEQFF. CDR3 nucleotides: TGTGCCAGCAGTTACGACAGGGCTGACAATGAGCAGTTCTTC.

The chain has TRBV6-5 and TRBJ1-1, with TRBD1 identical over 7 bases. The CDR3 has 15 residues. In germline, CDR1 is MNHEY, CDR2 SVGAGI. With 7 bases clipped from V and 1 base from J, the junction kept 9 bases outside the gene matches. Here the CDR3 reads CASKSQGVKNTEAFF. CDR3 DNA sequence: TGTGCCAGCAAATCCCAGGGGGTCAAGAACACTGAAGCTTTCTTT.

The chain is built from TRBV4-2 and TRBJ1-3; possibly TRBD1 for D (6 bases). The CDR3 contains 17 residues. The germline V and J ends were trimmed by 1 base and 0 bases, with 13 bases remaining between them. In germline, CDR1 is LGHNA, CDR2 YNFKEQ. In nucleotides, the CDR3 is TGTGCCAGCAGCCAAGTTGGGACAACCAACTCTGGAAACACCATATATTTT. It translates to CASSQVGTTNSGNTIYF.

CDR3 sequence (DNA): TGTGCCAGCAGTTCGGTTGGGCGGGAGCTGTTTTTT. Protein product: CASSSVGRELFF. The chain is built from TRBV27 and TRBJ2-2; D not certain. CDR1 is MNHEY and CDR2 is SMNVEV in the germline V gene (reference sequence). The CDR3 has 12 residues. Trimming took off 4 bases at V and 9 bases at J, with 9 bases between the two ends.

The rearrangement links TRBV5-1 to TRBJ2-7; D perhaps matches TRBD1 (5 bases). V was clipped by 3 bases and J by 1 base, with 8 bases between them. This CDR3 comprises 13 residues. CDR1 and CDR2 from the germline V gene are SGHRS and YFSETQ. Here the CDR3 reads CASSWGQSYEQYF. The CDR3 coding sequence is TGCGCCAGCAGCTGGGGCCAGTCCTACGAGCAGTACTTC.

The chain links TRBV29-1 to TRBJ1-3, with unresolved D. Per germline, CDR1 SQVTM and CDR2 ANQGSEA. V lost 1 base and J 0 bases, leaving 7 bases between the germline ends. The CDR3 is 14 residues long. In nucleotides, the CDR3 is TGCAGCGTTGAAGGCAGACTCTCTGGAAACACCATATATTTT. It yields the protein CSVEGRLSGNTIYF. Using reference TRBV29-1 and TRBJ1-3 for the parts outside the CDR3, the full variable domain is SAVISQKPSRDICQRGTSLTIQCQVDSQVTMMFWYRQQPGQSLTLIATANQGSEATYESGFVIDKFPISRPNLTFSTLTVSNMSPEDSSIYLCSVEGRLSGNTIYFGEGSWLTVV.

This chain links TRBV9 with TRBJ1-4; D may be TRBD1 (5 bases). Between the trimmed V and J ends, which lost 0 bases and 7 bases, there was a span of 13 bases. The V gene's germline CDR1 is SGDLS and CDR2 YYNGEE. This CDR3 is 15 amino acids long. CDR3 sequence (DNA): TGTGCCAGCAGCGTAGGATCAGGGTTGGGTGAAAAACTGTTTTTT. Translating gives CASSVGSGLGEKLFF. Using reference TRBV9 and TRBJ1-4 for the parts outside the CDR3, the full variable domain is DSGVTQTPKHLITATGQRVTLRCSPRSGDLSVYWYQQSLDQGLQFLIQYYNGEERAKGNILERFSAQQFPDLHSELNLSSLELGDSALYFCASSVGSGLGEKLFFGSGTQLSVL.

As regards this clone: One end of the junction fails to match germline, which may point to a read error. The chain combines TRBV30 with TRBJ2-7; 15 nucleotides match TRBD2. The germline V gene has CDR1 GTSNPN and CDR2 SVGIG (reference sequence). This CDR3 is built from 13 residues. The CDR3 loop reads CAWNGLAGGPVHF. The DNA for the CDR3 is TGTGCCTGGAACGGACTAGCGGGGGGGCCTGTGCACTTC.

This chain uses TRBV25-1 with TRBJ1-2, with TRBD1 as a possible D gene (5 bases). CDR1 is MGHDK and CDR2 is SYGVNS in the germline V gene. V lost 2 bases to trimming and J lost 2 bases, with 6 bases between them. The CDR3 sequence is 13 residues long. The CDR3 protein is CASSETGNYGYTF. In DNA form, the CDR3 reads TGTGCCAGCAGTGAAACAGGCAACTATGGCTACACCTTC.

V is TRBV19 and J is TRBJ1-1; D call uncertain. The CDR3 length is 15 residues. Germline-derived CDR1 and CDR2 are LNHDA and SQIVND (reference sequence). V lost 9 bases and J lost 0, with 17 bases in between. The CDR3 nucleotides read TGTGCCAGCGCGCTACAGCCATTAATGAACACTGAAGCTTTCTTT. Amino acid sequence: CASALQPLMNTEAFF.

The chain carries TRBV4-1 and TRBJ2-7; 12 bases are shared with TRBD2. The J segment lost 0 bases and the V segment lost 3 bases, leaving 3 bases of the junction unmatched. CDR1 and CDR2 from the germline V gene are MGHRA and YSYEKL. The CDR3 contains 16 residues. The DNA for the CDR3 is TGCGCCAGCAGCCAGAGACTAGCGGGAGACTCCTACGAGCAGTACTTC. It codes for CASSQRLAGDSYEQYF.